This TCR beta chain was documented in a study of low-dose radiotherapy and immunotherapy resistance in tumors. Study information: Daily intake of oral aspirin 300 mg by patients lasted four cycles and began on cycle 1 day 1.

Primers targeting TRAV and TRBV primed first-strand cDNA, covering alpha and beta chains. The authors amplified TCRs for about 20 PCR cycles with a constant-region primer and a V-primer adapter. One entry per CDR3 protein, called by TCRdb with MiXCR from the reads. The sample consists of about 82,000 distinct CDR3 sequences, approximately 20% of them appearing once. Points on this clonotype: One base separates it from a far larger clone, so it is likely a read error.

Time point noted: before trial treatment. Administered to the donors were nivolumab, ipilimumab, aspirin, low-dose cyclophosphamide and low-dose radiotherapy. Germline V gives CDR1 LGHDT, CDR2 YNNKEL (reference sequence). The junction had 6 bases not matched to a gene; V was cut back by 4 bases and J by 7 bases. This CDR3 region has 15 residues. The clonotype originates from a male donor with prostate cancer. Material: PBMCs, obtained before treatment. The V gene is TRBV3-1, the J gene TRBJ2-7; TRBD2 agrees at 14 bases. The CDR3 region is CASSPGLAGVHEQYF. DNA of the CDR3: TGTGCCAGCAGCCCGGGACTAGCGGGAGTGCATGAGCAGTACTTC.